Shown below are 23 T cell receptor beta chains from a single sample sequenced in a study of post-analysis software for immune sequencing data. Libraries were made from TCR beta cDNA, and they carried unique molecular identifiers. TCRdb re-analysed the PCR reads in MiXCR, keeping a single row per CDR3 protein. The sample records over 700,000 distinct CDR3 sequences, approximately 30% being singletons. The antigens of these receptors remain unknown. Findings of the study overall: TRBV5-6, TRBV5-1 and TRBV20-1 belonged to a set of about 5 TRBV segments that were more frequent in patients than controls.

Sequencing used blood. These receptors were taken from a girl aged 10 to 17 with multiple sclerosis.

The CDR3 sequence: CSVEDLVTSLQTQYF. CDR3 DNA: TGCAGCGTTGAAGATCTTGTTACTAGTCTTCAGACCCAGTACTTC. V is TRBV29-1 and J is TRBJ2-5; weak D call: TRBD2 (5 bases). From germline, CDR1 is SQVTM and CDR2 ANQGSEA. The CDR3 covers 15 residues. Deletions cut 0 bases from V and 6 bases from J, with 17 bases between. The full variable domain, rest sourced from reference TRBV29-1 and TRBJ2-5, is SAVISQKPSRDICQRGTSLTIQCQVDSQVTMMFWYRQQPGQSLTLIATANQGSEATYESGFVIDKFPISRPNLTFSTLTVSNMSPEDSSIYLCSVEDLVTSLQTQYFGPGTRLLVL.

Only a few counts were recorded for this clonotype. The CDR3: CSVEVRRQATYGYTF. The CDR3 region has the DNA TGCAGCGTTGAGGTTAGACGACAGGCGACCTATGGCTACACCTTC. This rearrangement joins TRBV29-1 to TRBJ1-2; TRBD1 might be the D (6 bases). Germline lookup yields CDR1 SQVTM and CDR2 ANQGSEA. The CDR3 contains 15 residues. Trimming cost V 3 bases and J 4 bases, with 18 bases left between them.

V and J are TRBV10-3 and TRBJ1-2, with D uncertain. The CDR3 is made up of 13 amino acids. With 6 bases removed from V and 12 bases from J, the gap between germline ends came to 20 bases. CDR1 and CDR2 (germline): ENHRY, SYGVKD. In DNA form, the CDR3 reads TGTGCCATCAGCACGGGAGGTCGTTACGGCCACACCTTC. Translated, it gives CAISTGGRYGHTF.

The V call is TRBV10-1, the J call TRBJ2-7; 7 bases line up with TRBD2. Trimming removed 3 bases from V and 8 bases from J; junction bases left unmatched: 4. Per germline, CDR1 WNHNN and CDR2 SYGVQD (reference sequence). This CDR3 is built from 12 residues. The CDR3 is CASSDPGGKQYF. The CDR3, as DNA: TGCGCCAGCAGTGACCCCGGGGGGAAGCAGTACTTC.

The CDR3 bases are TGTGCCAGCAGCTTGTATACCGGGAGGGCCAACGTCCTGACTTTC. It specifies CASSLYTGRANVLTF. The chain recombines TRBV5-6 with TRBJ2-6; a possible D gene is TRBD2 (5 bases). V lost 1 base and J 5 bases, leaving 10 bases between the germline ends. The CDR3 is 15 residues long. In germline, CDR1 is SGHDT, CDR2 YYEEEE.

This chain uses TRBV10-3 with TRBJ2-1; 10 nucleotides agree with TRBD1. The CDR3 extends over 16 amino acids. Trimming took 0 bases from V and 8 from J; bases not matched to a gene: 7. Germline-derived CDR1 and CDR2 are ENHRY and SYGVKD. This chain's CDR3 is CAISESGTGVYDEQFF. In DNA, the CDR3 is TGTGCCATCAGTGAGTCGGGGACAGGGGTATACGATGAGCAGTTCTTC.

This clonotype has ten or more counts. The rearrangement links TRBV20-1 to TRBJ2-5; 12 bases are a match to TRBD2. The germline CDR1 and CDR2 sequences are DFQATT and SNEGSKA (reference sequence). V shed 5 bases and J 5 bases; nucleotides not matched to a gene: 6. The CDR3 sequence is 14 residues long. The chain's CDR3 is CSAPRLAGEETQYF. In DNA form, the CDR3 reads TGCAGTGCTCCGCGACTAGCGGGGGAGGAGACCCAGTACTTC.

This clonotype turned up a few times. The V and J genes are TRBV4-2 and TRBJ2-3; D not certain. V was cut by 0 bases and J by 5 bases, with 21 bases left in between. CDR3 length: 18 residues. Germline V CDR1 and CDR2: LGHNA, YNFKEQ. The CDR3 DNA reads as TGTGCCAGCAGCCAAGATCCCCCAAACTGGATTGGGAAAGATACGCAGTATTTT. As protein: CASSQDPPNWIGKDTQYF.

This clonotype was seen many times. The chain is built from TRBV5-5 and TRBJ2-7, with D unclear. V was pared by 0 bases and J by 2 bases, with 12 bases between. The germline CDR1 and CDR2 sequences are SGHKS and YYEKEE (reference sequence). This CDR3 contains 15 residues. The CDR3 region is CASSLGFESAYEQYF. In nucleotides, the CDR3 is TGTGCCAGCAGCTTGGGTTTCGAGTCGGCCTACGAGCAGTACTTC.

The chain carries TRBV5-1 and TRBJ2-6; D not resolved. V shed 1 base and J shed 0 bases, with 11 bases lying between them. The germline CDR1 and CDR2 sequences are SGHRS and YFSETQ. This CDR3 is 17 amino acids long. CDR3 sequence reads: CASSLIQLSSGANVLTF. DNA for the CDR3: TGCGCCAGCAGCTTGATACAGCTAAGCTCTGGGGCCAACGTCCTGACTTTC.

The chain employs TRBV11-2 and TRBJ2-5, with 11 bases lining up with TRBD2. Germline trimming cut 2 bases from V and 2 bases from J; bases unmatched to any gene: 4. Germline V gene sequence: CDR1 SGHAT, CDR2 FQNNGV. The CDR3 runs 16 residues. CDR3 DNA sequence: TGTGCCAGCAGCTTACATCGACTAGCGGGGCAAGAGACCCAGTACTTC. Its translation: CASSLHRLAGQETQYF.

This chain's CDR3 is CSGTAPGTGSYNEQFF. As DNA, the CDR3 is TGCAGCGGGACGGCCCCCGGGACAGGGTCCTACAATGAGCAGTTCTTC. The chain combines TRBV29-1 with TRBJ2-1; 9 bases match TRBD1. With 7 bases clipped from V and 1 base from J, the junction kept 11 bases outside the gene matches. Germline CDR1 reads SQVTM; CDR2 reads ANQGSEA. The CDR3 runs to 16 residues.

This clonotype was seen a handful of times. This chain connects TRBV6-2 or TRBV6-3 to TRBJ2-1; 9 nucleotides line up with TRBD2. V trimming: 2 bases; J trimming: 9 bases; junction bases outside the gene matches: 8. The germline V gene has CDR1 MNHEY and CDR2 SVGEGT. This CDR3 spans 15 amino acids. The CDR3 protein is CASSYEFAGGTEQFF. CDR3 DNA: TGTGCCAGCAGTTACGAATTTGCGGGGGGGACTGAGCAGTTCTTC.

The rearrangement joins TRBV20-1 to TRBJ2-7, with 11 bases that match TRBD2. The germline gives CDR1 DFQATT, CDR2 SNEGSKA (reference sequence). This CDR3 is built from 14 residues. Germline trimming cut 5 bases from V and 1 base from J; bases unmatched to any gene: 4. CDR3 DNA: TGCAGTGCTGCCCCTAGCGGGAGGTCCTACGAGCAGTACTTC. Protein product: CSAAPSGRSYEQYF.

This rearrangement joins TRBV7-2 to TRBJ2-3, with D hard to call. CDR3 size: 15 residues. Trimming shortened V by 5 bases and J by 1 base, and 13 bases separated the two germline ends. CDR1 is SGHTA, CDR2 FQGNSA, per germline. CDR3 sequence: CASSAPPRGTDTQYF. CDR3 sequence (DNA): TGTGCCAGCAGCGCCCCACCAAGGGGCACAGATACGCAGTATTTT. Complete variable domain (other parts from reference TRBV7-2 and TRBJ2-3): GAGVSQSPSNKVTEKGKDVELRCDPISGHTALYWYRQSLGQGLEFLIYFQGNSAPDKSGLPSDRFSAERTGGSVSTLTIQRTQQEDSAVYLCASSAPPRGTDTQYFGPGTRLTVL.

This clonotype turned up a few times. The V call is TRBV7-9, the J call TRBJ1-1; D not resolved. This CDR3 comprises 12 residues. The germline V and J ends were trimmed by 0 bases and 6 bases, with 5 bases remaining between them. CDR1 and CDR2 (germline): SEHNR, FQNEAQ (reference sequence). As DNA, the CDR3 is TGTGCCAGCAGCTTAGCGCTACCTGAAGCTTTCTTT. This sequence encodes CASSLALPEAFF.

Only a few counts were recorded for this clonotype. CDR3 DNA sequence: TGTGCCAGCAGCCCCTTAGCGGGGGAAGAGACCCAGTACTTC. Protein sequence: CASSPLAGEETQYF. This rearrangement joins TRBV3-1 to TRBJ2-5, with 9 bases lining up with TRBD2. Germline V gene sequence: CDR1 LGHDT, CDR2 YNNKEL (reference sequence). The CDR3 contains 14 residues. After removal of 4 bases from V and 3 bases from J, the junction contained 3 bases not matched to a gene.

The chain is built from TRBV27 and TRBJ2-5, with 12 bases lining up with TRBD1. The better agreement between TRBJ2-7 and the DNA end casts doubt on the J call. CDR3 size: 16 residues. The germline V gene has CDR1 MNHEY and CDR2 SMNVEV (reference sequence). In DNA, the CDR3 is TGTGCCAGCAGAGCCGGGACAGGGGGCTTTACTTACGAGCAGTACTTC. It translates to CASRAGTGGFTYEQYF.

The J gene is TRBJ2-3, the V gene TRBV27, with TRBD2 identical over 13 bases. The CDR3 length is 15 residues. The ends lost 5 bases at V and 4 bases at J; junction bases unmatched: 3. Germline CDR1 and CDR2: MNHEY and SMNVEV (reference sequence). The CDR3 loop is CASSPGTSGADTQYF. The CDR3 DNA is TGTGCCAGCAGTCCCGGGACTAGCGGGGCAGATACGCAGTATTTT.

This clonotype has a count of ten or more. The rearrangement links TRBV12-3 or TRBV12-4 to TRBJ1-2; D unclear. This CDR3 is 12 amino acids long. V was cut by 6 bases and J by 1 base, with 6 bases left in between. CDR3 sequence reads: CASSNRNYGYTF. For the CDR3, the DNA is TGTGCCAGCAGCAATCGTAACTATGGCTACACCTTC.

This rearrangement joins TRBV5-1 to TRBJ2-5; 7 bases match TRBD1. In germline, CDR1 is SGHRS, CDR2 YFSETQ. Losses at the gene ends were 0 bases for V and 1 base for J; bases not matched to a gene: 6. The CDR3 totals 16 residues. The CDR3 is CASSLDDWTGQETQYF. In DNA, the CDR3 is TGCGCCAGCAGCTTGGACGATTGGACAGGCCAAGAGACCCAGTACTTC.

The chain recombines TRBV27 with TRBJ2-1; 8 bases are a match to TRBD2. This CDR3 region has 15 residues. V lost 4 bases and J lost 3; bases outside the gene matches: 5. Germline V lookup: CDR1 MNHEY, CDR2 SMNVEV (reference sequence). CDR3 bases: TGTGCCAGCAGTTGGGCGGGAGGCCTCTACAATGAGCAGTTCTTC. Translation: CASSWAGGLYNEQFF.

The chain uses TRBV5-1 and TRBJ1-5; 9 bases map to TRBD1. This CDR3 region has 15 residues. V lost 4 bases and J lost 9; bases outside the gene matches: 11. Germline values: CDR1 SGHRS, CDR2 YFSETQ. CDR3 amino acids: CASSPRTGDGSPQHF. Written as DNA, the CDR3 is TGCGCCAGCAGCCCCAGGACAGGGGATGGTTCGCCCCAGCATTTT.